Included here is one T cell receptor beta chain sequence, with context. Antigen: not known. This sample stems from a study of cytomegalovirus exposure and HLA in healthy donors. The PCR used 60 Vbeta and 13 Jbeta primers. The repertoire was sequenced with immunoSEQ multiplex PCR; TCRdb's copy has only in-frame clones and lacks some. The sample holds 100,000 or so clones; more than 80% are singletons and the top ten take approximately 3.6%. There are 12 residues in the CDR3. Germline assignment: CDR1 MNHNS and CDR2 SASEGT. V gave up 6 bases and J gave up 12 bases, with 15 bases separating them. Study observations and caveats: In vitro checks showed that a few CMV-associated chains really do target CMV antigens. In a later analysis, several top co-occurrence clusters appeared linked to parvovirus B19, influenza, CMV and Epstein-Barr virus.

This TCR was recovered from a man aged 25-45 years in good health and CMV-seronegative. The rearrangement joins TRBV6-1 to TRBJ2-1; a weak D match, TRBD2 (6 bases). Sequencing was done on a sample of PBMCs. Written as DNA, the CDR3 is TGTGCCAGCAGATTATACGGGACTTCGCAGTTCTTC. This sequence encodes CASRLYGTSQFF.